These 20 T cell receptor beta chains originate from one sample sequenced in a study of blood T cells in healthy people across ages. Primers used in a second PCR of about 7 to 12 cycles were a sample-barcoded 5' primer and a J-beta primer mix. Using its own MiXCR run on the 5' RACE reads, TCRdb lists one record per CDR3 protein. The sample contains more than 1.4 million distinct CDR3 sequences, 42% of which appear only once. Sequenced input: blood. These receptors were obtained from a woman under 30 in good health.

The chain joins TRBV29-1 to TRBJ2-3; 8 bases agree with TRBD1. Germline CDR1 reads SQVTM; CDR2 reads ANQGSEA. The CDR3 covers 13 residues. J was trimmed by 5 bases and V by 4 bases; bases with no gene match: 5. The CDR3 bases are TGCAGCGTTGGACGACAGGGGCAAGATACGCAGTATTTT. It translates to CSVGRQGQDTQYF.

Only a few counts were recorded for this clonotype. The chain combines TRBV10-3 with TRBJ2-3, with TRBD1 matching 7 bases. Germline CDR1 ENHRY, CDR2 SYGVKD. The CDR3 is 15 amino acids. The junction had 9 bases not matched to a gene; V was cut back by 7 bases and J by 2 bases. The DNA for the CDR3 is TGTGCCATCACTGCCGGGACAGTTAACACAGATACGCAGTATTTT. Amino acids: CAITAGTVNTDTQYF.

This sequence joins TRBV7-9 and TRBJ1-1; D not certain. Trimming took off 3 bases at V and 1 base at J, with 9 bases between the two ends. Per the germline V gene, CDR1 is SEHNR and CDR2 is FQNEAQ (reference sequence). The length of the CDR3 is 14 residues. CDR3 nucleotides: TGTGCCAGCAGCTTTACTCCGGCGAACACTGAAGCTTTCTTT. As protein: CASSFTPANTEAFF.

The chain couples TRBV29-1 to TRBJ2-7; 7 nucleotides align to TRBD1. Germline-derived CDR1 and CDR2 are SQVTM and ANQGSEA. The CDR3 consists of 14 residues. After removal of 2 bases from V and 4 bases from J, the junction contained 8 bases not matched to a gene. This CDR3 reads CSVELGTVGYEQYF. CDR3 sequence (DNA): TGCAGCGTTGAATTGGGGACAGTGGGGTACGAGCAGTACTTC.

The chain uses TRBV12-3 or TRBV12-4 and TRBJ2-5; D is perhaps TRBD2 (6 bases). The DNA end is a closer match to TRBJ2-7, so the J assignment may be wrong. This CDR3 has 16 residues. The CDR3 loop is CASSRPHTSLPGEQYF. CDR3 DNA: TGTGCCAGCAGCCGCCCCCACACTAGCCTCCCGGGCGAGCAGTACTTC.

This rearrangement joins TRBV6-2 or TRBV6-3 to TRBJ2-1; TRBD1 might be the D (5 bases). The germline CDR1 and CDR2 sequences are MNHEY and SVGEGT. The V and J ends lost 6 bases and 4 bases respectively, with 16 bases between them. CDR3 length equals 15 residues. The CDR3 DNA reads as TGTGCCAGCAGCCCCAGGGATACTTTTTACAATGAGCAGTTCTTC. Translating it yields CASSPRDTFYNEQFF.

This chain joins TRBV29-1 and TRBJ1-1; unclear D gene. This CDR3 spans 14 amino acids. Germline CDR1 reads SQVTM; CDR2 reads ANQGSEA. With 3 bases removed from V and 3 bases from J, the gap between germline ends came to 14 bases. Here the CDR3 reads CSVDRSGGDTEAFF. CDR3 in DNA: TGCAGCGTTGACCGGTCAGGTGGGGACACTGAAGCTTTCTTT.

J is TRBJ2-3 and V is TRBV20-1; D is undetermined. V was pared by 0 bases and J by 0 bases, with 7 bases between. The CDR3 is made up of 14 amino acids. From germline, CDR1 is DFQATT and CDR2 SNEGSKA (reference sequence). The CDR3 DNA follows: TGCAGTGCTAGAGATGTAAAGAGCACAGATACGCAGTATTTT. The encoded protein is CSARDVKSTDTQYF.

This chain joins TRBV30 and TRBJ1-1, with D hard to call. The length of the CDR3 is 11 residues. V lost 8 bases and J 1 base, leaving 8 bases between the germline ends. Germline V gives CDR1 GTSNPN, CDR2 SVGIG (reference sequence). The CDR3 here is CAGWANTEAFF. The CDR3 region has the DNA TGTGCCGGGTGGGCGAACACTGAAGCTTTCTTT. Combining the CDR3 with reference TRBV30 and TRBJ1-1 gives the whole variable domain SQTIHQWPATLVQPVGSPLSLECTVEGTSNPNLYWYRQAAGRGLQLLFYSVGIGQISSEVPQNLSASRPQDRQFILSSKKLLLSDSGFYLCAGWANTEAFFGQGTRLTVV.

This clonotype was counted ten times or more. J is TRBJ1-5 and V is TRBV7-9; D is unclear. CDR3 length equals 16 residues. Germline V gene sequence: CDR1 SEHNR, CDR2 FQNEAQ (reference sequence). The germline V and J ends were trimmed by 3 bases and 6 bases, with 18 bases remaining between them. The CDR3 spells CASSLAGRFEGQPQHF. In nucleotides, the CDR3 is TGTGCCAGCAGCTTGGCCGGACGGTTTGAGGGTCAGCCCCAGCATTTT.

This clonotype was recorded a few times. This chain connects TRBV19 to TRBJ2-1; 10 bases align to TRBD2. In germline, CDR1 is LNHDA, CDR2 SQIVND (reference sequence). The CDR3 covers 15 residues. V lost 0 bases and J lost 9; bases outside the gene matches: 5. CDR3 residues: CASSIELAGVSEQFF. CDR3 nucleotides: TGTGCCAGTAGTATAGAGCTAGCGGGGGTGAGTGAGCAGTTCTTC.

This clonotype is a singleton in its sample. The DNA is left out, because the CDR3 cannot be placed on it with certainty; the CDR3 is given as TCRdb lists it. The V and J genes are TRBV25-1 and TRBJ2-5; TRBD2, the table's D call, lacks a check against the DNA. The length of the CDR3 is 15 amino acids, counting both ends. Germline assignment: CDR1 MGHDK and CDR2 SYGVNS. This CDR3 is CASSEAWASGSALYF.

There are a few counts of this clonotype. This rearrangement joins TRBV10-3 to TRBJ1-6, with TRBD1 as a possible D gene (6 bases). The CDR3 runs to 15 residues. Trimming removed 6 bases from V and 2 bases from J, with 11 bases in between. The V gene's germline CDR1 is ENHRY and CDR2 SYGVKD. CDR3 bases: TGTGCCATCAGGTCAGAGGGGGCCTATAATTCACCCCTCCACTTT. Protein product: CAIRSEGAYNSPLHF.

The chain couples TRBV9 to TRBJ2-1; 9 bases map to TRBD2. In germline, CDR1 is SGDLS, CDR2 YYNGEE. V lost 7 bases and J lost 9; bases outside the gene matches: 8. This CDR3 has 13 amino acids. CDR3 sequence (DNA): TGTGCCAGCGCCGGGACTAGCTTTGGTGAGCAGTTCTTC. Residues: CASAGTSFGEQFF.

This chain uses TRBV6-5 with TRBJ2-4; 11 bases match TRBD2. CDR3 length equals 14 residues. After removal of 6 bases from V and 13 bases from J, the junction contained 11 bases not matched to a gene. CDR1 and CDR2 from the germline V gene are MNHEY and SVGAGI. The CDR3 DNA is TGTGCCAGCAGCCTACTAGCGGGAGCGGGTGAGCAGTACTTC. This sequence encodes CASSLLAGAGEQYF.

The chain links TRBV3-1 to TRBJ2-2; D remains ambiguous. Germline CDR1 reads LGHDT; CDR2 reads YNNKEL (reference sequence). V lost 3 bases and J 7 bases, leaving 12 bases between the germline ends. The CDR3 totals 14 residues. CDR3 nucleotides: TGTGCCAGCAGCCAGATCCCATCGGACGGGGAGCTGTTTTTT. Its protein product is CASSQIPSDGELFF.

This clonotype was recorded a few times. The rearrangement links TRBV18 to TRBJ1-1; D may be TRBD1 (5 bases). The CDR3 extends over 12 amino acids. CDR1 and CDR2 from the germline V gene are KGHSH and LQKENI. Trimming cost V 3 bases and J 4 bases, with 6 bases left between them. The CDR3: CASSPGVTEAFF. The CDR3 DNA follows: TGTGCCAGCTCACCGGGGGTCACTGAAGCTTTCTTT.

This clonotype has only a few counts. The chain is built from TRBV28 and TRBJ1-2; D unclear. Per germline, CDR1 MDHEN and CDR2 SYDVKM. The V gene lost 3 bases and the J gene lost 2 bases, with 10 bases spanning the gap. This CDR3 is built from 14 residues. The CDR3 coding sequence is TGTGCCAGCAGTTTCGGGTCAGAAAACTATGGCTACACCTTC. Protein: CASSFGSENYGYTF.

This clonotype has only a few counts. The chain carries TRBV10-3 and TRBJ2-7; D remains ambiguous. The CDR3 consists of 13 residues. The germline CDR1 and CDR2 sequences are ENHRY and SYGVKD. Trimming shortened V by 0 bases and J by 6 bases, and 9 bases separated the two germline ends. This CDR3 is CAISESGIGEQYF. Written as DNA, the CDR3 is TGTGCCATCAGTGAGTCGGGGATTGGCGAGCAGTACTTC.

A note on this clonotype: Possible read error: a much larger clone is one base away. This chain joins TRBV10-1 and TRBJ2-5, with no clear D. The CDR3 sequence is 13 residues long. V lost 6 bases to trimming and J lost 1 base, with 9 bases between them. CDR1 WNHNN and CDR2 SYGVQD come from the germline V gene (reference sequence). The CDR3 nucleotides read TGCGCCAGCAGGGAAGGTAGCCAAGAGACCCAGTACTTC. Protein product: CASREGSQETQYF.